These T cell receptor beta chains were read from a single sample in a study of shared clonotypes between healthy human individuals. Measured with immunoSEQ multiplex PCR; TCRdb has only the in-frame clones, and not every one. The top ten clones hold 0.1% to 0.15% of a sample with millions of clones, 85% to 95% of them seen once. Sequencing was performed on naive CD4+ T cells sorted from blood. Receptor source: a man between 18 and 35 years old in good health. Each CDR3 is given with its conserved first and last residue. A D gene is named only where the DNA matches it firmly. Size values are once, few and many counts, or a class for expanded clones, and some rows have none.

cdr3_length	v_call	j_call	d_call	clone_size	cdr3_aa	cdr3_nt
12	TRBV7-6	TRBJ2-3	.	.	CASSSWEDTQYF	TGTGCCAGCAGCTCGTGGGAAGATACGCAGTATTTT
17	TRBV4-1	TRBJ2-5	.	.	CASSPPLTWSRGETQYF	TGCGCCAGCAGCCCGCCCCTTACTTGGTCTAGGGGGGAGACCCAGTACTTC
17	TRBV4-1	TRBJ2-2	TRBD1	.	CASSQDESRGSRGELFF	TGCGCCAGCAGCCAAGATGAGTCCAGGGGGAGTAGAGGGGAGCTGTTTTTT
15	TRBV10-3	TRBJ2-1	.	.	CAIRVGGTTGDEQFF	TGTGCCATCAGAGTAGGCGGGACCACGGGTGATGAGCAGTTCTTC
12	TRBV30	TRBJ1-2	.	.	CAWSSNGNGYTF	TGTGCCTGGAGTTCGAACGGGAACGGCTACACCTTC
12	TRBV9	TRBJ1-2	.	.	CASSGNRYGYTF	TGTGCCAGCAGCGGAAACCGATATGGCTACACCTTC
15	TRBV7-9	TRBJ2-2	.	.	CASTGGLRETGELFF	TGTGCCAGCACCGGGGGACTGAGGGAAACCGGGGAGCTGTTTTTT
15	TRBV4-1	TRBJ2-4	.	.	CASSQNSGLQNIQYF	TGCGCCAGCAGCCAAAATTCGGGACTTCAAAACATTCAGTACTTC
16	TRBV5-8	TRBJ2-3	.	.	CASSPKRGSVTDTQYF	TGTGCCAGCAGCCCGAAGAGGGGGTCAGTCACAGATACGCAGTATTTT
12	TRBV11-3	TRBJ1-1	.	.	CASSLGPTEAFF	TGTGCCAGCAGCTTAGGGCCCACTGAAGCTTTCTTT
13	TRBV27	TRBJ2-5	.	.	CASRPGNQETQYF	TGTGCCAGCAGACCGGGGAACCAAGAGACCCAGTACTTC
16	TRBV10-3	TRBJ2-3	TRBD2	.	CAISAPRRGETDTQYF	TGTGCCATCAGTGCTCCGCGGCGGGGGGAGACAGATACGCAGTATTTT
13	TRBV11-3	TRBJ2-1	.	.	CASSGQERNEQFF	TGTGCCAGCAGTGGGCAGGAGCGGAATGAGCAGTTCTTC
12	TRBV19	TRBJ1-2	.	few	CASTQGSYGYTF	TGTGCCAGTACTCAGGGATCCTATGGCTACACCTTC
14	TRBV6-1	TRBJ2-7	.	.	CASSEVGTSYEQYF	TGTGCCAGCAGTGAAGTTGGCACCTCCTACGAGCAGTACTTC
15	TRBV15	TRBJ1-4	.	once	CATSISRGSGEKLFF	TGTGCCACCAGCATTTCGAGGGGCTCGGGTGAAAAACTGTTTTTT
15	TRBV4-1	TRBJ1-1	.	.	CASSQDVLVGAEAFF	TGCGCCAGCAGCCAAGATGTCCTAGTCGGTGCTGAAGCTTTCTTT
15	TRBV5-4	TRBJ1-2	TRBD1	.	CASSPRDRGNYGYTF	TGTGCCAGCAGCCCACGGGACAGGGGAAACTATGGCTACACCTTC
15	TRBV5-1	TRBJ2-7	.	.	CASSLARGSTYEQYF	TGCGCCAGCAGCTTGGCTAGGGGAAGCACCTACGAGCAGTACTTC
13	TRBV7-3	TRBJ2-1	.	once	CASSFSPLGEQFF	TGTGCCAGCAGCTTTTCCCCTCTCGGTGAGCAGTTCTTC
15	TRBV5-1	TRBJ2-1	TRBD1	.	CASSSSGDRGNEQFF	TGCGCCAGCAGCTCGAGCGGGGACAGGGGGAATGAGCAGTTCTTC
15	TRBV5-1	TRBJ1-4	.	once	CASRRNTGTNEKLFF	TGCGCCAGCAGGAGGAACACGGGGACTAATGAAAAACTGTTTTTT
14	TRBV9	TRBJ2-7	.	.	CASSPGGGQYEQYF	TGTGCCAGCAGCCCCGGAGGGGGCCAGTACGAGCAGTACTTC
16	TRBV5-6	TRBJ1-5	.	.	CASSLAAGENNQPQHF	TGTGCCAGCAGCTTGGCCGCAGGGGAGAACAATCAGCCCCAGCATTTT
15	TRBV2	TRBJ2-7	TRBD1	.	CASTKGATGAYEQYF	TGTGCCAGCACGAAAGGGGCTACAGGGGCCTACGAGCAGTACTTC
14	TRBV13	TRBJ1-2	.	once	CASSLTRHPYGYTF	TGTGCCAGCAGCTTGACTCGACACCCCTATGGCTACACCTTC
12	TRBV2	TRBJ1-6	.	few	CASNTGNSPLHF	TGTGCCAGCAATACAGGGAATTCACCCCTCCACTTT
18	TRBV5-1	TRBJ2-6	TRBD1	.	CASSQDRLVLSGANVLTF	TGCGCCAGCAGCCAGGACAGGTTGGTCCTCTCTGGGGCCAACGTCCTGACTTTC
15	TRBV6-5	TRBJ1-4	TRBD1	.	CASSKTGDSREKLFF	TGTGCCAGCAGCAAAACAGGGGATTCTAGGGAAAAACTGTTTTTT
15	TRBV15	TRBJ1-5	TRBD1	.	CATSRGQGAGQPQHF	TGTGCCACCAGCAGGGGACAGGGGGCAGGTCAGCCCCAGCATTTT
13	TRBV7-8	TRBJ2-5	TRBD2	.	CASLRGVQETQYF	TGTGCCAGCTTACGGGGGGTTCAAGAGACCCAGTACTTC
15	TRBV7-3	TRBJ1-1	TRBD1	.	CASSFGDRDNTEAFF	TGTGCCAGCAGCTTTGGGGACAGGGACAACACTGAAGCTTTCTTT
17	TRBV21-1	TRBJ1-6	.	.	CASSNVLKGSYNSPLHF	TGTGCCAGCAGCAATGTCCTGAAGGGGTCCTATAATTCACCCCTCCACTTT
14	TRBV10-2	TRBJ1-5	.	.	CAIPFQGKVQPQHF	TGCGCCATCCCCTTTCAGGGGAAAGTGCAGCCCCAGCATTTT
11	TRBV30	TRBJ1-1	.	.	CAWSVDTEAFF	TGTGCCTGGAGTGTCGACACTGAAGCTTTCTTT
16	TRBV5-1	TRBJ2-2	.	.	CASSLDRADPTGELFF	TGCGCCAGCAGCTTGGACAGGGCAGACCCCACCGGGGAGCTGTTTTTT
18	TRBV28	TRBJ2-7	TRBD1	.	CASISLNPRDRGPYEQYF	TGTGCCAGCATTTCCCTCAACCCCCGGGACAGGGGACCCTACGAGCAGTACTTC
17	TRBV7-8	TRBJ1-2	TRBD1	.	CASSLVGGQAITYGYTF	TGTGCCAGCAGCTTAGTTGGGGGACAGGCGATTACCTATGGCTACACCTTC
14	TRBV27	TRBJ1-1	TRBD1	.	CASSLKGAATEAFF	TGTGCCAGCAGCCTCAAGGGGGCTGCCACTGAAGCTTTCTTT
17	TRBV27	TRBJ2-7	TRBD2	.	CASVAGTSGTRPYEQYF	TGTGCCAGTGTAGCCGGGACTAGCGGGACCCGGCCCTACGAGCAGTACTTC
15	TRBV11-3	TRBJ2-7	TRBD2	.	CASSPGRGDFYEQYF	TGTGCCAGCAGCCCAGGGCGGGGGGACTTCTACGAGCAGTACTTC
14	TRBV19	TRBJ1-2	TRBD1	.	CASSPWTGGDGYTF	TGTGCCAGTAGCCCTTGGACAGGGGGAGATGGCTACACCTTC
14	TRBV5-1	TRBJ2-1	.	once	CASSLGDNYNEQFF	TGCGCCAGCAGCTTGGGGGACAACTACAATGAGCAGTTCTTC
16	TRBV6-5	TRBJ2-4	TRBD1	once	CASSYSAGGMENIQYF	TGTGCCAGCAGTTACTCGGCAGGGGGTATGGAAAACATTCAGTACTTC
12	TRBV6-6	TRBJ2-2	.	.	CASRDRHGELFF	TGTGCCAGCAGGGACCGACACGGGGAGCTGTTTTTT
17	TRBV18	TRBJ1-3	.	.	CASSPPGQSLSGNTIYF	TGTGCCAGCTCACCACCGGGACAATCGCTCTCTGGAAACACCATATATTTT
13	TRBV5-4	TRBJ2-5	.	few	CASSPGALLTQYF	TGTGCCAGCAGCCCGGGGGCCCTCCTAACCCAGTACTTC
14	TRBV9	TRBJ2-1	.	once	CASSVRTADNEQFF	TGTGCCAGCAGCGTACGGACCGCCGACAATGAGCAGTTCTTC
12	TRBV5-1	TRBJ1-4	.	once	CASSYTNEKLFF	TGCGCCAGCAGTTATACTAATGAAAAACTGTTTTTT
15	TRBV15	TRBJ2-7	TRBD2	.	CATSRGREDAYEQYF	TGTGCCACCAGCAGAGGACGGGAGGACGCCTACGAGCAGTACTTC
19	TRBV4-3	TRBJ1-4	.	.	CASSQVSGGPLKGNEKLFF	TGCGCCAGCAGCCAAGTTAGTGGGGGGCCACTCAAGGGAAATGAAAAACTGTTTTTT
14	TRBV7-6	TRBJ2-7	TRBD2	.	CASSSGLDPYEQYF	TGTGCCAGCAGCTCCGGACTAGACCCCTACGAGCAGTACTTC
13	TRBV6-5	TRBJ1-5	.	.	CASSVNGNQPQHF	TGTGCCAGCAGTGTAAACGGGAATCAGCCCCAGCATTTT
13	TRBV5-4	TRBJ2-7	.	.	CASSLVVGSEQYF	TGTGCCAGCAGCTTGGTTGTGGGATCCGAGCAGTACTTC
12	TRBV29-1	TRBJ1-1	.	.	CSVVSRNTEAFF	TGCAGCGTTGTGTCCAGGAACACTGAAGCTTTCTTT
16	TRBV28	TRBJ2-7	.	.	CASSYTFGREAYEQYF	TGTGCCAGCAGTTACACCTTTGGCAGGGAGGCCTACGAGCAGTACTTC